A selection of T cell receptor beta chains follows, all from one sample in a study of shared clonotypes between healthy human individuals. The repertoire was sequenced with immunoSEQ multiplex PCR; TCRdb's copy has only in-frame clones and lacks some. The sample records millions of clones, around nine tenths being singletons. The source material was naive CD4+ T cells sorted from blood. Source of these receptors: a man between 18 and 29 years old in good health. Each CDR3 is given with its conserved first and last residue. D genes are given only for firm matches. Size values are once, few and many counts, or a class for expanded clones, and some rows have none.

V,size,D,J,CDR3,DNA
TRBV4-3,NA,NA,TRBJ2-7,CASSQAPSSYEQYF,TGCGCCAGCAGCCAAGCTCCCAGCTCCTACGAGCAGTACTTC
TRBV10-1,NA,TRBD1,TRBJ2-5,CASSGQGRETQYF,TGCGCCAGCAGTGGACAGGGACGGGAGACCCAGTACTTC
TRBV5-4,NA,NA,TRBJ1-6,CASSLIGNSPLHF,TGTGCCAGCAGCTTGATTGGGAACTCACCCCTCCACTTT
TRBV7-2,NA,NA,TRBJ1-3,CASSLEGAAGNTIYF,TGTGCCAGCAGCTTAGAAGGGGCAGCTGGAAACACCATATATTTT
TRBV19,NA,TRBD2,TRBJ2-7,CASSDLGTSGSEQYF,TGTGCCAGTAGCGACCTAGGGACTAGCGGCTCCGAGCAGTACTTC
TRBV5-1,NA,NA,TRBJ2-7,CASSLEDRSYEQYF,TGCGCCAGCAGCTTGGAGGACCGAAGCTACGAGCAGTACTTC
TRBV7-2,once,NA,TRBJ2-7,CASSYRGLHYEQYF,TGTGCCAGCAGCTATCGAGGACTTCACTACGAGCAGTACTTC
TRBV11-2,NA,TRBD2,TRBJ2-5,CASSLAPLAGGPETQYF,TGTGCCAGCAGCTTAGCACCGCTAGCGGGAGGGCCGGAGACCCAGTACTTC
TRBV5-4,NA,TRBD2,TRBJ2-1,CASSQAGGSYNEQFF,TGTGCCAGCAGCCAAGCGGGAGGGTCCTACAATGAGCAGTTCTTC
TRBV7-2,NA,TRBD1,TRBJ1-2,CASSPRTGEYYGYTF,TGTGCCAGCAGCCCCCGAACAGGGGAATACTATGGCTACACCTTC
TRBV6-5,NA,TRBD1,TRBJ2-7,CASSPLTGGPYEQYF,TGTGCCAGCAGTCCGCTGACAGGGGGACCCTACGAGCAGTACTTC
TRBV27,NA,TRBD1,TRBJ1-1,CASSLTGGYQAFF,TGTGCCAGCAGCCTGACAGGGGGCTATCAAGCTTTCTTT
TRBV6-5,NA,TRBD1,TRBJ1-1,CASSYLPGQGHTEAFF,TGTGCCAGCAGTTATCTACCGGGACAGGGGCATACTGAAGCTTTCTTT
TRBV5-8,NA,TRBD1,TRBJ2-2,CASSLGQGAWTGELFF,TGTGCCAGCAGCTTAGGACAGGGGGCTTGGACCGGGGAGCTGTTTTTT
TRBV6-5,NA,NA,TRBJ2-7,CASSGALTYEQYF,TGTGCCAGCAGCGGGGCTTTGACCTACGAGCAGTACTTC
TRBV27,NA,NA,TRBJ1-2,CASSLIGVGGKNYGYTF,TGTGCCAGCAGTTTAATCGGGGTTGGGGGGAAAAACTATGGCTACACCTTC
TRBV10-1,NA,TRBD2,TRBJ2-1,CASSVAGGIYNEQFF,TGCGCCAGCAGCGTAGCGGGAGGAATCTACAATGAGCAGTTCTTC
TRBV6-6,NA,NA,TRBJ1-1,CASSSRTGEAFF,TGTGCCAGCAGTTCGCGAACAGGAGAAGCTTTCTTT
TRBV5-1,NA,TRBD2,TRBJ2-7,CASSLGTSGNYEQYF,TGCGCCAGCAGCTTGGGGACTAGCGGCAACTACGAGCAGTACTTC
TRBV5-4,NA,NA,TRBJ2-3,CASSLSQGRADTQYF,TGTGCCAGCAGCTTGTCCCAGGGGAGGGCAGATACGCAGTATTTT
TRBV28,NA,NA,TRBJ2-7,CASREIKGWYF,TGTGCCAGCAGGGAAATCAAAGGTTGGTACTTC
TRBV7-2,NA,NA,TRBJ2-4,CASSLQVLAKNIQYF,TGTGCCAGCAGCTTACAGGTTTTAGCCAAAAACATTCAGTACTTC
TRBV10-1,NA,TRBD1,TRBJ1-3,CASSESNMGQGANTGYTIYF,TGCGCCAGCAGTGAGTCGAACATGGGGCAGGGGGCAAATACGGGGTACACCATATATTTT
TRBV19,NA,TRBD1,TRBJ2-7,CASSRDRGYEQYF,TGTGCCAGTAGCAGGGACAGGGGATACGAGCAGTACTTC
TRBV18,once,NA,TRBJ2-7,CASSPNSGAGEQYF,TGTGCCAGCTCACCAAATTCTGGGGCTGGCGAGCAGTACTTC
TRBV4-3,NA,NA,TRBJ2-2,CASSQEIGELFF,TGCGCCAGCAGCCAAGAGATCGGGGAGCTGTTTTTT
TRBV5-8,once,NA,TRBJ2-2,CASSSGDTGELFF,TGTGCCAGCAGCTCTGGAGACACCGGGGAGCTGTTTTTT
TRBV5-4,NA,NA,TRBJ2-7,CASSLGGHYEQYF,TGTGCCAGCAGCTTGGGGGGGCACTACGAGCAGTACTTC
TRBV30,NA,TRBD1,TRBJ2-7,CAWSLGQAVTYEQYF,TGTGCCTGGAGTCTTGGACAGGCCGTTACCTACGAGCAGTACTTC
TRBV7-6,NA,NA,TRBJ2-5,CASMGETQYF,TGTGCCAGCATGGGAGAGACCCAGTACTTC
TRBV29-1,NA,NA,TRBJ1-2,CSVESRNYGYTF,TGCAGCGTTGAAAGCAGGAACTATGGCTACACCTTC
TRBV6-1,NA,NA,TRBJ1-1,CASSEIGLGRENTEAFF,TGTGCCAGCAGTGAAATTGGGTTGGGCCGGGAGAACACTGAAGCTTTCTTT
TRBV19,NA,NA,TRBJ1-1,CASTLSRNTEAFF,TGTGCCAGTACCCTTAGCAGGAACACTGAAGCTTTCTTT
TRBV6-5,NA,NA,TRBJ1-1,CASLGPDNTEAFF,TGTGCCAGCCTGGGGCCGGACAACACTGAAGCTTTCTTT
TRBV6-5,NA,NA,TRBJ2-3,CASQGSADTQYF,TGTGCCTCCCAGGGGTCCGCAGATACGCAGTATTTT
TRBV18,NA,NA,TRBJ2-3,CASSSGHRTDTQYF,TGTGCCAGCTCATCAGGACACCGCACAGATACGCAGTATTTT
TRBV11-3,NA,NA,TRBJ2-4,CASSLRSQVRLLAKNIQYF,TGTGCCAGCAGCTTACGATCGCAAGTTCGGCTGCTAGCCAAAAACATTCAGTACTTC
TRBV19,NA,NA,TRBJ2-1,CASSPEAASYNEQFF,TGTGCCAGTAGTCCCGAAGCGGCCTCCTACAATGAGCAGTTCTTC
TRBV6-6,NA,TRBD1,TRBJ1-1,CASNTQGAGEAFF,TGTGCCAGCAATACCCAGGGGGCGGGTGAAGCTTTCTTT